This paragraph reports one T cell receptor (beta chain). The sample belongs to a study of blood T cells in healthy people across ages. Primers used in a second PCR of roughly 6 to 12 cycles were a sample-barcoded 5' primer and a J-beta primer mix. TCRdb used MiXCR to reprocess the 5' RACE reads, holding one entry per CDR3 protein. The sample includes about 1.8 million distinct CDR3 sequences, around 48% of them seen just once. Germline CDR1 reads LNHNV; CDR2 reads YYDKDF (reference sequence). CDR3 length equals 15 residues. Source material: blood. This receptor was obtained from a woman in her thirties or forties in good health. This chain links TRBV15 with TRBJ2-4; the D gene is possibly TRBD2 (6 bases). The tail of the sequence fits TRBJ2-7 better, so the J call may be wrong. The CDR3: CATSRVASAAYEQYF. In DNA form, the CDR3 reads TGTGCCACCAGCAGAGTGGCTAGCGCAGCCTACGAGCAGTACTTC.